The 11 T cell receptor beta chains below come from one sample, sequenced in a study of blood T cell repertoires in COVID-19. TCRdb keeps only in-frame clones here, not all; method: immunoSEQ multiplex PCR. The top ten clones hold 15% to 17% of a sample with 99,000 or so clones, roughly 80% of them seen once. The sequenced sample was peripheral blood. These receptors were collected from a woman aged 80 or over with acute or convalescent COVID-19.

The V and J genes are TRBV28 and TRBJ1-2; possible D gene TRBD1, 5 bases. Germline CDR1 reads MDHEN; CDR2 reads SYDVKM. This CDR3 is built from 14 residues. Trimming cost V 5 bases and J 3 bases, with 13 bases left between them. CDR3 in amino acids: CASSLGGSDYGYTF. The CDR3 DNA sequence: TGTGCCAGCAGTCTGGGGGGGAGCGACTATGGCTACACCTTC.

V usage is TRBV9 and J usage is TRBJ2-1; 9 positions match TRBD2. The CDR3 length is 15 residues. Looked up from germline, CDR1 is SGDLS and CDR2 is YYNGEE. J was trimmed by 9 bases and V by 0 bases; bases with no gene match: 7. This chain's CDR3 is CASSVGLAGASEQFF. The CDR3 bases are TGTGCCAGCAGCGTAGGATTAGCGGGAGCGAGTGAGCAGTTCTTC.

The V and J genes are TRBV4-1 and TRBJ1-5, with 8 bases lining up with TRBD1. V lost 1 base to trimming and J lost 4 bases; unmatched junction nucleotides: 3. The germline CDR1 and CDR2 sequences are MGHRA and YSYEKL. This CDR3 spans 15 amino acids. The CDR3 reads CASSQGGQANQPQHF. The DNA for the CDR3 is TGCGCCAGCAGCCAAGGGGGACAGGCTAATCAGCCCCAGCATTTT.

The rearrangement joins TRBV5-4 to TRBJ2-3, with TRBD2 identical over 13 bases. The CDR3 sequence is 17 residues long. J gave up 6 bases and V 1 base, and 8 bases lay outside the gene matches. Germline V gene sequence: CDR1 SGHNT, CDR2 YYREEE (reference sequence). CDR3 nucleotide sequence: TGTGCCAGCAGCTTGTACCACGGGACTAGCGGGATTGATACGCAGTATTTT. This encodes CASSLYHGTSGIDTQYF.

The rearrangement joins TRBV19 to TRBJ2-1, with 9 bases aligning to TRBD2. V was pared by 7 bases and J by 6 bases, with 7 bases of the junction left unmatched. This CDR3 has 14 amino acids. Germline V gene data show CDR1 as LNHDA and CDR2 as SQIVND (reference sequence). The CDR3 DNA is TGTGCCAGTAAAGGGAGGCGGGAGGGCAATGAGCAGTTCTTC. It translates to CASKGRREGNEQFF.

As to this clone: Other DNA sequences from this sample encode an identical CDR3 as well. The CDR3, as DNA: TGTGCCAGCTCTCCCAGTCGCACCGGGGAGCTGTTTTTT. Its translation: CASSPSRTGELFF. The V gene is TRBV18, the J gene TRBJ2-2; no clear D. Trimming shortened V by 6 bases and J by 4 bases, and 9 bases separated the two germline ends. The length of the CDR3 is 13 residues. From germline, CDR1 is KGHSH and CDR2 LQKENI.

The chain recombines TRBV5-1 with TRBJ2-2; TRBD1 matches 7 bases. This CDR3 has 14 amino acids. CDR1 is SGHRS, CDR2 YFSETQ, per germline. The J segment lost 3 bases and the V segment lost 5 bases, leaving 4 bases of the junction unmatched. CDR3 amino acids: CASRTGTDTGELFF. The CDR3 nucleotides are TGCGCCAGCAGGACCGGGACAGACACCGGGGAGCTGTTTTTT.

This clone was seen many times. The rearrangement joins TRBV18 to TRBJ1-2; D is perhaps TRBD1 (6 bases). The CDR3 has 15 residues. The germline V gene has CDR1 KGHSH and CDR2 LQKENI. V was trimmed by 0 bases and J by 4 bases, leaving 12 bases between them. This CDR3 is CASSPPGGDIYGYTF. For the CDR3, the DNA is TGTGCCAGCTCACCACCGGGTGGGGACATCTATGGCTACACCTTC.

This clone occurred once. V and J are TRBV12-3 or TRBV12-4 and TRBJ2-1, with a weak D call TRBD1 (5 bases). The V gene lost 3 bases and the J gene lost 16 bases, with 16 bases spanning the gap. The CDR3 totals 12 residues. CDR3 DNA sequence: TGTGCCAGCAGTTTTAACCACCAAGGGGCTTTCTTC. This gives the protein CASSFNHQGAFF.

This chain links TRBV4-2 with TRBJ2-2, with 14 bases fitting TRBD2. The V gene's germline CDR1 is LGHNA and CDR2 YNFKEQ. CDR3 length: 20 amino acids. V was clipped by 7 bases and J by 2 bases; unmatched bases: 15. CDR3 loop: CASNQEGLAGVVGNTGELFF. Written as DNA, the CDR3 is TGTGCCAGCAACCAGGAGGGACTAGCGGGAGTTGTAGGAAACACCGGGGAGCTGTTTTTT.

In DNA, the CDR3 is TGTGCCAGCAGCCAAATGGGAGGGAACACTGAAGCTTTCTTT. It specifies CASSQMGGNTEAFF. The V call is TRBV3-1 (or the pseudogene TRBV3-2), the J call TRBJ1-1; D call uncertain. Trimming took off 2 bases at V and 1 base at J, with 8 bases between the two ends. This CDR3 comprises 14 residues. The germline V gene has CDR1 LGHDT and CDR2 YNNKEL (reference sequence).